This passage covers 31 T cell receptor beta chains from one sample sequenced in a study of cytomegalovirus exposure and HLA in healthy donors. The PCR made use of 60 Vbeta and 13 Jbeta primers. TCRdb's table, derived via immunoSEQ multiplex PCR, lists solely in-frame clones and lacks some. Of 180,000 or so clones listed, roughly 82% are singletons. Sample: PBMCs. Every receptor here comes from a man aged 35-49 years in good health and CMV-seronegative.

V usage is TRBV6-5 and J usage is TRBJ1-4, with 10 bases aligning to TRBD1. Trimming cost V 6 bases and J 8 bases; bases outside gene matches: 9. Germline V CDR1 and CDR2: MNHEY, SVGAGI. The CDR3 runs 15 residues. The CDR3 is CASRPDRGLREKLFF. In DNA, the CDR3 is TGTGCCAGCAGGCCCGACAGGGGGCTGAGGGAAAAACTGTTTTTT.

This rearrangement joins TRBV4-3 to TRBJ1-2; a weak D match, TRBD1 (6 bases). With 1 base removed from V and 4 bases from J, the gap between germline ends came to 13 bases. The CDR3 totals 15 residues. Germline V gene data show CDR1 as LGHNA and CDR2 as YSLEER. DNA of the CDR3: TGCGCCAGCAGCCAAGCCTCGGACAGCTTCTATGGCTACACCTTC. Residues: CASSQASDSFYGYTF.

Only one count was recorded for this clone. The J gene is TRBJ1-2, the V gene TRBV28, with D hard to call. V shed 3 bases and J shed 1 base, with 6 bases lying between them. Germline V lookup: CDR1 MDHEN, CDR2 SYDVKM. This CDR3 is built from 13 residues. CDR3 protein: CASSFSFNYGYTF. CDR3 in DNA: TGTGCCAGCAGTTTTTCCTTTAACTATGGCTACACCTTC.

V and J are TRBV27 and TRBJ1-2, with TRBD1 matching 7 bases. J lost 7 bases, V lost 4 bases, and 3 bases had no gene match. The CDR3 is 12 residues long. The germline V gene encodes CDR1 MNHEY and CDR2 SMNVEV (reference sequence). CDR3 nucleotide sequence: TGTGCCAGCAGTTACGGACAGGCTGGCTACACCTTC. Its protein product is CASSYGQAGYTF.

CDR3 protein: CASQPKGGRANTGELFF. The CDR3 coding sequence is TGTGCCAGCCAGCCCAAAGGGGGCAGGGCGAACACCGGGGAGCTGTTTTTT. The J gene is TRBJ2-2, the V gene TRBV27; 7 bases line up with TRBD1. Looked up from germline, CDR1 is MNHEY and CDR2 is SMNVEV (reference sequence). There are 17 residues in the CDR3. V trimming: 8 bases; J trimming: 0 bases; junction bases outside the gene matches: 12.

Note on this clone: At one of its ends the junction is not consistent with the germline gene, which may arise from a read error. This chain connects TRBV7-7 to TRBJ2-3; TRBD2 agrees at 7 bases. The CDR3 loop spans 13 amino acids. Germline CDR1 and CDR2: SSHAT and FNYEAQ (reference sequence). The CDR3 DNA reads as TGTGCTAGCAGCCGTAGCGGGACAGATACGCAGTATTTT. Its translation: CASSRSGTDTQYF.

This chain joins TRBV2 and TRBJ2-7; 10 bases are a match to TRBD1. V gave up 5 bases and J gave up 4 bases; unmatched junction bases: 8. The CDR3 runs to 15 residues. Germline-derived CDR1 and CDR2 are SNHLY and FYNNEI. This chain's CDR3 is CASSLETGGSYEQYF. The CDR3 region has the DNA TGTGCCAGCAGTCTCGAGACAGGGGGCTCTTACGAGCAGTACTTC.

This clone was seen only a few times. The chain joins TRBV7-2 to TRBJ2-7; the D is unclear. The V end was cut by 4 bases, the J end by 3 bases, with 13 bases between. The CDR3 spans 14 residues. The V gene's germline CDR1 is SGHTA and CDR2 FQGNSA. CDR3 in DNA: TGTGCCAGCAGCTCCGCGCGGCATGGCTACGAGCAGTACTTC. It is translated as CASSSARHGYEQYF.

This chain uses TRBV9 with TRBJ2-3; a weak D match, TRBD2 (6 bases). Deletions cut 4 bases from V and 1 base from J, with 10 bases between. This CDR3 region has 14 residues. Germline-derived CDR1 and CDR2 are SGDLS and YYNGEE. CDR3 bases: TGTGCCAGCAGCCCCGGGACTCGCACAGATACGCAGTATTTT. This codes for CASSPGTRTDTQYF.

This chain joins TRBV11-3 and TRBJ1-4; D gene unclear. This CDR3 comprises 18 residues. Trimming pared 1 base from V and 3 bases from J, leaving 18 bases between. From germline, CDR1 is SGHNT and CDR2 YENEEA. As DNA, the CDR3 is TGTGCCAGCAGCTTAGGAGGTATGGGTGTCCCAGCTAATGAAAAACTGTTTTTT. Translation gives CASSLGGMGVPANEKLFF.

The chain carries TRBV5-4 and TRBJ2-3; 13 nucleotides line up with TRBD2. This CDR3 has 18 amino acids. Germline V gives CDR1 SGHNT, CDR2 YYREEE (reference sequence). V dropped 4 bases and J dropped 0; count of bases not matched to a gene: 8. The CDR3 protein is CASSLGTSGTISTDTQYF. In nucleotides, the CDR3 is TGTGCCAGCAGCCTTGGGACTAGCGGGACCATTAGCACAGATACGCAGTATTTT.

This clone was found a few times. This rearrangement joins TRBV4-3 to TRBJ2-1; 11 bases map to TRBD2. The germline gives CDR1 LGHNA, CDR2 YSLEER. V gave up 5 bases and J gave up 16 bases; unmatched junction bases: 19. The CDR3 totals 16 residues. The CDR3 DNA sequence: TGCGCCAGCAGCGTCCTTACCGGGACTAGCGGAGCGATCCCTTTCTTC. This codes for CASSVLTGTSGAIPFF.

In the case of this clone: Other DNA sequences in this sample translate to the same CDR3. V is TRBV5-6 and J is TRBJ2-5; D not certain. CDR1 and CDR2 from the germline V gene are SGHDT and YYEEEE. This CDR3 comprises 11 residues. V lost 3 bases and J 5 bases, leaving 5 bases between the germline ends. For the CDR3, the DNA is TGTGCCAGCAGCTCCCGGGAGACCCAGTACTTC. It codes for CASSSRETQYF.

The V gene is TRBV9, the J gene TRBJ2-1, with 8 nucleotides matching TRBD2. Germline-derived CDR1 and CDR2 are SGDLS and YYNGEE. This CDR3 comprises 16 residues. The V and J ends lost 0 bases and 6 bases, in that order; junction bases with no gene match: 8. This CDR3 is CASSVALAEPSNEQFF. The CDR3 coding sequence is TGTGCCAGCAGCGTAGCACTAGCGGAACCGAGCAATGAGCAGTTCTTC.

The chain couples TRBV4-1 to TRBJ2-1, with 9 bases lining up with TRBD2. Germline CDR1 MGHRA, CDR2 YSYEKL. The CDR3 length is 15 residues. V was pared by 4 bases and J by 7 bases, with 8 bases of the junction left unmatched. Here the CDR3 DNA reads TGCGCCAGCAGCCGGGGCGGGGGGGCCGGGAATGAGCAGTTCTTC. This sequence encodes CASSRGGGAGNEQFF.

J is TRBJ2-7 and V is TRBV5-1; 7 bases agree with TRBD1. Trimming removed 4 bases from V and 0 bases from J; junction bases left unmatched: 4. Germline lookup yields CDR1 SGHRS and CDR2 YFSETQ. The CDR3 is 14 residues long. The CDR3: CASSPTGSSYEQYF. DNA for the CDR3: TGCGCCAGCAGCCCGACAGGGAGCTCCTACGAGCAGTACTTC.

The chain has TRBV6-1 and TRBJ2-7; 9 bases match TRBD2. CDR1 and CDR2 from the germline V gene are MNHNS and SASEGT. CDR3 length: 14 residues. J was trimmed by 5 bases and V by 4 bases; bases with no gene match: 6. As DNA, the CDR3 is TGTGCCAGCAGTGGGGCGGGGGGGCCGGACGAGCAGTACTTC. Its protein is CASSGAGGPDEQYF.

The CDR3 nucleotides read TGTGCCAGCAGCTTACAGGGGACTAGCGTATATACGCAGTATTTT. As protein: CASSLQGTSVYTQYF. The rearrangement uses TRBV7-9 and TRBJ2-3, with TRBD2 matching 10 bases. CDR1 and CDR2 (germline): SEHNR, FQNEAQ (reference sequence). The length of the CDR3 is 15 residues. V trimming: 2 bases; J trimming: 7 bases; junction bases outside the gene matches: 6.

This clone was recorded a few times. The DNA is left out, because the CDR3 cannot be placed on it with certainty; the CDR3 is given as TCRdb lists it. The chain couples TRBV6-5 to TRBJ2-2; the table gives TRBD1 as D, unverified against the DNA. Termini included, the CDR3 measures 16 amino acids. CDR1 is MNHEY and CDR2 is SVGAGI in the germline V gene. CDR3 sequence: CASSSSGQGGAGELFF.

V gene TRBV5-8 combines with J gene TRBJ2-1; 10 bases match TRBD2. The junction had 6 bases not matched to a gene; V was cut back by 1 base and J by 2 bases. Germline V gene data show CDR1 as SGHTS and CDR2 as YDEGEE. The CDR3 is made up of 17 amino acids. The CDR3, as DNA: TGTGCCAGCAGCTTGTATGGAGCGGGAGGGCCCTACAATGAGCAGTTCTTC. This gives the protein CASSLYGAGGPYNEQFF.

The chain recombines TRBV5-1 with TRBJ2-7; perhaps TRBD1 as D (6 bases). The CDR3 is 13 residues long. Germline CDR1 and CDR2: SGHRS and YFSETQ. The V gene lost 4 bases and the J gene lost 6 bases, with 14 bases spanning the gap. This chain's CDR3 is CASSQLRGGEQYF. For the CDR3, the DNA is TGCGCCAGCAGCCAGCTCAGGGGCGGCGAGCAGTACTTC.

This chain joins TRBV5-6 and TRBJ1-6; 9 bases align to TRBD1. The CDR3 extends over 15 amino acids. The germline V gene encodes CDR1 SGHDT and CDR2 YYEEEE. V shed 4 bases, J shed 5 bases, and the junction held 4 bases outside the gene matches. CDR3 DNA sequence: TGTGCCAGCAGCCCGACAGGGGGGAATAATTCACCCCTCCACTTT. Translating gives CASSPTGGNNSPLHF.

The V gene is TRBV11-3, the J gene TRBJ1-1; D is unclear. CDR3 size: 16 residues. Germline V gives CDR1 SGHNT, CDR2 YENEEA. The V end was cut by 5 bases, the J end by 5 bases, with 21 bases between. The CDR3 loop is CASSPRGGLGRTEAFF. CDR3 sequence (DNA): TGTGCCAGCAGCCCTAGAGGTGGACTCGGGAGGACTGAAGCTTTCTTT.

This clone was recorded a few times. The V call is TRBV28, the J call TRBJ2-7, with TRBD1 matching 11 bases. Germline CDR1 MDHEN, CDR2 SYDVKM. The CDR3 contains 14 residues. Trimming took 7 bases from V and 2 from J; bases not matched to a gene: 4. CDR3: CASIGQGAPYEQYF. The CDR3 DNA follows: TGTGCCAGCATTGGACAGGGGGCTCCCTACGAGCAGTACTTC.

This chain links TRBV19 with TRBJ2-2; TRBD1 matches 9 bases. V shed 4 bases and J 5 bases; nucleotides not matched to a gene: 8. The CDR3 totals 16 residues. Germline CDR1 and CDR2: LNHDA and SQIVND (reference sequence). CDR3 DNA sequence: TGTGCCAGTAGTAAACTCCCGGGACAGGGAACCGGGGAGCTGTTTTTT. Its protein is CASSKLPGQGTGELFF.

V is TRBV19 and J is TRBJ1-4, with D tentatively TRBD1 (5 bases). This CDR3 has 14 amino acids. The ends were cut back, 6 bases at V and 6 bases at J, with 14 bases in the middle. Germline assignment: CDR1 LNHDA and CDR2 SQIVND (reference sequence). The chain's CDR3 is CASSKTGTYEKLFF. CDR3 coding DNA: TGTGCCAGTAGCAAAACCGGGACTTATGAAAAACTGTTTTTT.

This CDR3 reads CAIGETGFYGYTF. The DNA for the CDR3 is TGTGCCATTGGGGAAACAGGTTTCTATGGCTACACCTTC. The chain recombines TRBV10-3 with TRBJ1-2; possibly TRBD1 for D (5 bases). V lost 9 bases and J lost 4, with 15 bases in between. The CDR3 covers 13 residues. Germline CDR1 ENHRY, CDR2 SYGVKD.

The rearrangement uses TRBV19 and TRBJ1-2; no reliable D call. The V end was cut by 6 bases, the J end by 8 bases, with 16 bases between. Germline-derived CDR1 and CDR2 are LNHDA and SQIVND (reference sequence). The CDR3 contains 13 residues. The CDR3 coding sequence is TGTGCCAGTAGGGACCTAATTGGAGGGGGCTACACCTTC. This gives the protein CASRDLIGGGYTF.

V usage is TRBV29-1 and J usage is TRBJ2-5; no firm D call. The V end was cut by 4 bases, the J end by 2 bases, with 8 bases between. CDR1 SQVTM and CDR2 ANQGSEA come from the germline V gene. The CDR3 is 12 amino acids. Here the CDR3 reads CSVGGEQETQYF. The CDR3 coding sequence is TGCAGCGTTGGAGGTGAACAAGAGACCCAGTACTTC.

The gene calls are TRBV5-4 and TRBJ2-1; 10 nucleotides agree with TRBD2. This CDR3 is 16 amino acids long. Per the germline V gene, CDR1 is SGHNT and CDR2 is YYREEE (reference sequence). V lost 4 bases to trimming and J lost 4 bases; unmatched junction nucleotides: 8. Here the CDR3 reads CASSPGASGGYNEQFF. The CDR3 coding sequence is TGTGCCAGCAGCCCGGGGGCTAGCGGGGGTTACAATGAGCAGTTCTTC. The complete variable domain, with remaining parts taken from reference TRBV5-4 and TRBJ2-1, reads ETGVTQSPTHLIKTRGQQVTLRCSSQSGHNTVSWYQQALGQGPQFIFQYYREEENGRGNFPPRFSGLQFPNYSSELNVNALELDDSALYLCASSPGASGGYNEQFFGPGTRLTVL.

The chain is built from TRBV9 and TRBJ2-6, with a tentative D call TRBD2 (6 bases). CDR3 length: 16 amino acids. CDR1 and CDR2 from the germline V gene are SGDLS and YYNGEE. V lost 6 bases and J 0 bases, leaving 13 bases between the germline ends. CDR3: CASTAGPASGANVLTF. In DNA form, the CDR3 reads TGTGCCAGCACCGCGGGGCCCGCCTCTGGGGCCAACGTCCTGACTTTC. Complete variable domain (other parts from reference TRBV9 and TRBJ2-6): DSGVTQTPKHLITATGQRVTLRCSPRSGDLSVYWYQQSLDQGLQFLIQYYNGEERAKGNILERFSAQQFPDLHSELNLSSLELGDSALYFCASTAGPASGANVLTFGAGSRLTVL.